This TCR beta chain was found in a study of Graves' ophthalmopathy and Graves' hyperthyroidism. Amplification from RNA transcripts yielded the TCR beta CDR3 regions. The first round was an RT-PCR with HTBI primers, and the second round was a multiplex PCR. TCRdb reprocessed the multiplex PCR reads via MiXCR and lists one record per CDR3 protein. The sample has approximately 500,000 distinct CDR3 sequences, approximately 15% seen once. This clonotype was detected only once. Just one base apart from a much larger clone, this may be a read error. Trimming took off 0 bases at V and 2 bases at J, with 11 bases between the two ends. The CDR3 sequence is 14 residues long. Germline V gene sequence: CDR1 DFQATT, CDR2 SNEGSKA (reference sequence).

The sequenced material came from blood. This receptor was taken from a woman aged 30 to 39 with Graves' ophthalmopathy. The chain links TRBV20-1 to TRBJ2-7; D is perhaps TRBD1 (5 bases). CDR3 in amino acids: CSARDGEGAYEQYV. The CDR3, as DNA: TGCAGTGCTAGAGATGGGGAAGGGGCCTACGAGCAGTACGTC.